Sequencing of this T cell receptor beta chain was carried out in a study of blood T cell repertoires in COVID-19. About the research overall: Samples of COVID-19 (acute and convalescent) were obtained from the United States, Italy and Spain. The analysed material was cDNA or gDNA that came from T cells, B-cell-depleted T cells, or PBMCs.

V lost 4 bases to trimming and J lost 0 bases, with 14 bases between them. Germline lookup yields CDR1 SGDLS and CDR2 YYNGEE. This CDR3 has 16 residues. How the authors handled the data: How many nucleated cells were present was estimated from reference gene primer amplification. Using immunoSEQ multiplex PCR, the repertoire was profiled, and TCRdb retains in-frame clones only, with some absent. V and J calls plus clone size are reproduced from that table; the DNA served to infer D and trimming. The sample includes roughly 80,000 clones, roughly nine tenths of them seen just once. This chain uses TRBV9 with TRBJ2-1; tentative D call: TRBD1 (5 bases). This clonotype was sampled from a man at least 80 years old in a cohort sampled during active COVID-19. The sample taken for sequencing was peripheral blood. The chain's CDR3 is CASSKQTGRSYNEQFF. The DNA for the CDR3 is TGTGCCAGCAGCAAACAAACAGGCCGCTCCTACAATGAGCAGTTCTTC.